This TCR beta chain was identified during a study of control samples from healthy donors and cancer patients. V was shortened by 6 bases and J by 5 bases, with 10 bases between the two germline ends. This CDR3 region has 12 residues. Germline assignment: CDR1 SNHLY and CDR2 FYNNEI. Libraries were prepared by immunoSEQ multiplex PCR; TCRdb keeps only in-frame clonotypes and omits some of them. The repertoire includes 55,000 to 75,000 clones, 87% of them detected once, and approximately 2.1% sits in the top ten. The gene calls are TRBV2 and TRBJ1-1; no clear D. The source material was PBMCs. This receptor was identified in a woman in her 50s with head and neck cancer. The CDR3 loop reads CASRALGTEAFF. CDR3 sequence (DNA): TGTGCCAGCAGAGCGTTGGGGACTGAAGCTTTCTTT.